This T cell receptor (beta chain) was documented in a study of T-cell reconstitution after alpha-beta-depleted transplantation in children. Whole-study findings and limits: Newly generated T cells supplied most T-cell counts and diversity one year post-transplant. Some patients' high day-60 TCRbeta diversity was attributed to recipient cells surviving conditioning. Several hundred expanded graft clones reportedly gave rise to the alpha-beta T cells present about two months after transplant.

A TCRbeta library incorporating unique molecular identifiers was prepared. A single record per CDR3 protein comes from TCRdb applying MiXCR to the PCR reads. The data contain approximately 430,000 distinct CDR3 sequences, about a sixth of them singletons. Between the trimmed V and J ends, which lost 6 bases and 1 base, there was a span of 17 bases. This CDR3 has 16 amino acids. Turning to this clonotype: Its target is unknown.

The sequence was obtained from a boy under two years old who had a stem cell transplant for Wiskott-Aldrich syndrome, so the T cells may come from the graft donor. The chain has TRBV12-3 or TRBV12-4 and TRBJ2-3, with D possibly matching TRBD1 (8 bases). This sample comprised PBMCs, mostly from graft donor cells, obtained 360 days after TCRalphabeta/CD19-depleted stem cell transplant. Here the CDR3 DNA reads TGTGCCAGCAGCCACGGACAGGGAGGGCGCACAGATACGCAGTATTTT. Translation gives CASSHGQGGRTDTQYF.